The entry below gives a single TCR beta chain sequence along with its context. Sequencing was performed with immunoSEQ multiplex PCR; in TCRdb, only in-frame clones are kept and a portion is missing. The repertoire holds around 92,000 clones, with roughly 93% as singletons. This sample is drawn from a study of T cell changes during pregnancy in multiple sclerosis. The V and J ends lost 4 bases and 3 bases respectively, with 13 bases between them. CDR3 length equals 15 residues. Per the germline V gene, CDR1 is MRHNA and CDR2 is SNTAGT. This receptor was identified in a female donor with multiple sclerosis, enrolled in a pregnancy study. The sample was peripheral blood, taken in the first trimester of pregnancy. The rearrangement links TRBV6-4 to TRBJ2-1; D perhaps matches TRBD2 (5 bases). In DNA, the CDR3 is TGTGCCAGCAGTGGGGCCCCTGAGGGCTACAATGAGCAGTTCTTC. Translation: CASSGAPEGYNEQFF.